These 24 T cell receptor beta chains were all obtained from the same sample, sequenced in a study of cytomegalovirus exposure and HLA in healthy donors. In the PCR, 60 Vbeta and 13 Jbeta primers were used. TCRdb's table, derived via immunoSEQ multiplex PCR, lists solely in-frame clones and lacks some. The profile shows 130,000 or so clones, roughly 72% of them singletons. The sample taken for sequencing was PBMCs. The receptors originated from a man aged 40-55 years in good health and CMV-seronegative.

This rearrangement joins TRBV28 to TRBJ2-5, with TRBD1 matching 7 bases. Germline lookup yields CDR1 MDHEN and CDR2 SYDVKM. V shed 4 bases, J shed 1 base, and the junction held 6 bases outside the gene matches. The CDR3 has 15 amino acids. CDR3 protein: CASSSRGWAQETQYF. CDR3 coding DNA: TGTGCCAGCAGTTCCAGGGGGTGGGCCCAAGAGACCCAGTACTTC.

This chain links TRBV5-5 with TRBJ2-3; 7 bases are shared with TRBD2. Germline assignment: CDR1 SGHKS and CDR2 YYEKEE (reference sequence). J was trimmed by 2 bases and V by 3 bases; bases with no gene match: 6. The CDR3 is made up of 15 amino acids. The CDR3 DNA is TGTGCCAGCAGCTGGAGGGGACTAAACACAGATACGCAGTATTTT. The encoded protein is CASSWRGLNTDTQYF. Looking up the rest from reference TRBV5-5 and TRBJ2-3 gives the full variable domain: DAGVTQSPTHLIKTRGQQVTLRCSPISGHKSVSWYQQVLGQGPQFIFQYYEKEERGRGNFPDRFSARQFPNYSSELNVNALLLGDSALYLCASSWRGLNTDTQYFGPGTRLTVL.

The chain recombines TRBV4-1 with TRBJ1-4, with D possibly matching TRBD1 (5 bases). The ends were cut back, 2 bases at V and 8 bases at J, with 21 bases in the middle. This CDR3 is built from 17 residues. CDR1 and CDR2 from the germline V gene are MGHRA and YSYEKL. The CDR3 sequence is CASSQPPLGRGGEKLFF. DNA of the CDR3: TGCGCCAGCAGCCAACCACCTTTGGGGAGGGGAGGGGAAAAACTGTTTTTT.

The J gene is TRBJ2-1, the V gene TRBV6-6; 11 nucleotides agree with TRBD1. V lost 6 bases, J lost 6 bases, and 4 bases stayed unmatched. CDR1 is MNHNY, CDR2 SVGAGI, per germline (reference sequence). This CDR3 is 14 amino acids long. The CDR3 loop reads CASRLGTGGNEQFF. Here the CDR3 DNA reads TGTGCCAGCAGACTTGGGACAGGGGGCAATGAGCAGTTCTTC.

This clone was seen once. The rearrangement joins TRBV5-1 to TRBJ2-2, with D possibly matching TRBD2 (6 bases). V lost 0 bases and J lost 7, with 13 bases in between. Germline CDR1 SGHRS, CDR2 YFSETQ. The CDR3 covers 15 residues. This CDR3 reads CASSLEASVYGELFF. CDR3 nucleotides: TGCGCCAGCAGCTTGGAGGCTAGCGTTTACGGGGAGCTGTTTTTT.

In this sample, this clone turned up once. The genes are TRBV7-3 and TRBJ2-1, with a weak D call TRBD2 (5 bases). This CDR3 is 18 amino acids long. Trimming pared 0 bases from V and 8 bases from J, leaving 23 bases between. Germline V gene sequence: CDR1 SGHTA, CDR2 FQGTGA. CDR3 coding DNA: TGTGCCAGCAGCTTAACACCTAGGGTGGGAGCTTTGAGCGATGAGCAGTTCTTC. Its protein is CASSLTPRVGALSDEQFF.

This rearrangement joins TRBV30 to TRBJ1-1; 9 bases are shared with TRBD1. The CDR3 consists of 13 residues. Germline values: CDR1 GTSNPN, CDR2 SVGIG (reference sequence). V gave up 5 bases and J gave up 3 bases; unmatched junction bases: 4. CDR3 in DNA: TGTGCCTGGGGGGACAGGGTGGACACTGAAGCTTTCTTT. Amino acid sequence: CAWGDRVDTEAFF.

The chain employs TRBV27 and TRBJ2-7; possible D gene TRBD2, 5 bases. Deletions cut 5 bases from V and 0 bases from J, with 14 bases between. This CDR3 is 15 amino acids long. CDR1 and CDR2 (germline): MNHEY, SMNVEV (reference sequence). This CDR3 reads CASSPRGAGSYEQYF. Written as DNA, the CDR3 is TGTGCCAGCAGTCCCCGGGGTGCTGGCTCCTACGAGCAGTACTTC.

This clone was recorded a few times. J is TRBJ1-2 and V is TRBV6-5; D is unresolved. The CDR3 covers 15 residues. Trimming removed 5 bases from V and 4 bases from J, with 17 bases in between. In germline, CDR1 is MNHEY, CDR2 SVGAGI. The CDR3 region has the DNA TGTGCCAGCAGTGCCTACGATACGGAGGGCTATGGCTACACCTTC. Its translation: CASSAYDTEGYGYTF.

The chain combines TRBV27 with TRBJ2-5, with 8 bases identical to TRBD2. Germline assignment: CDR1 MNHEY and CDR2 SMNVEV (reference sequence). The CDR3 consists of 14 residues. The V segment lost 5 bases and the J segment 5 bases; nucleotides outside the gene matches: 7. This CDR3 reads CASSRELAEETQYF. CDR3 DNA sequence: TGTGCCAGCAGTCGGGAACTAGCGGAGGAGACCCAGTACTTC.

CDR3 nucleotide sequence: TGTGCCAGCAGTTTGCGGTACGAGCAGTACTTC. This codes for CASSLRYEQYF. This chain joins TRBV28 and TRBJ2-7; D gene unclear. CDR1 MDHEN and CDR2 SYDVKM come from the germline V gene. The CDR3 loop spans 11 amino acids. Trimming left V 3 bases short and J 4 bases short, with 4 bases between.

This chain uses TRBV7-9 with TRBJ2-3; 10 bases line up with TRBD2. The CDR3 consists of 15 residues. CDR1 is SEHNR, CDR2 FQNEAQ, per germline (reference sequence). V shed 5 bases and J 1 base; nucleotides not matched to a gene: 3. CDR3 coding DNA: TGTGCCAGCAGCCCCGGGACTAGCGGCACAGATACGCAGTATTTT. Protein: CASSPGTSGTDTQYF.

The chain carries TRBV10-3 and TRBJ1-2; TRBD1 agrees at 9 bases. The CDR3 consists of 17 residues. Germline-derived CDR1 and CDR2 are ENHRY and SYGVKD. The J segment lost 1 base and the V segment lost 3 bases, leaving 9 bases of the junction unmatched. The CDR3 DNA sequence: TGTGCCATCAGTGATGCGATTCCGGGACAGGGTAACTATGGCTACACCTTC. This sequence encodes CAISDAIPGQGNYGYTF.

The chain employs TRBV5-8 and TRBJ2-7, with D possibly TRBD1 on 6 matching bases. Per the germline V gene, CDR1 is SGHTS and CDR2 is YDEGEE. V dropped 2 bases and J dropped 5 bases, with 14 bases sitting between them. The CDR3 spans 14 residues. CDR3 nucleotides: TGTGCCAGCAGCTTAAGGGCAGGGGACAACGAGCAGTACTTC. Its translation: CASSLRAGDNEQYF.

The rearrangement joins TRBV4-1 to TRBJ2-7, with a possible D match to TRBD2 (6 bases). This CDR3 has 12 residues. CDR1 is MGHRA, CDR2 YSYEKL, per germline. The V gene lost 1 base and the J gene lost 5 bases, with 6 bases spanning the gap. CDR3 nucleotide sequence: TGCGCCAGCAGCCAAGCTAGCGACGAGCAGTACTTC. Its protein product is CASSQASDEQYF.

This clone was recorded a few times. This sequence joins TRBV7-6 and TRBJ2-1; 7 positions match TRBD1. Germline CDR1 and CDR2: SGHVS and FNYEAQ. With V trimmed by 2 bases and J by 6 bases, 10 bases remained unmatched. The CDR3 is made up of 16 amino acids. CDR3 sequence reads: CASSLKGALYFNEQFF. The CDR3, as DNA: TGTGCCAGCAGCTTAAAGGGGGCCCTATATTTCAATGAGCAGTTCTTC. The complete variable domain, with remaining parts taken from reference TRBV7-6 and TRBJ2-1, reads GAGVSQSPRYKVTKRGQDVALRCDPISGHVSLYWYRQALGQGPEFLTYFNYEAQQDKSGLPNDRFSAERPEGSISTLTIQRTEQRDSAMYRCASSLKGALYFNEQFFGPGTRLTVL.

The chain carries TRBV4-3 and TRBJ2-3; 9 bases map to TRBD1. The ends lost 5 bases at V and 6 bases at J; junction bases unmatched: 6. Germline V gene sequence: CDR1 LGHNA, CDR2 YSLEER. The CDR3 has 14 residues. CDR3 bases: TGCGCCAGCAGCAGAAGACAGGGGGGCGATACGCAGTATTTT. Its translation: CASSRRQGGDTQYF.

V is TRBV5-4 and J is TRBJ2-6, with 9 bases matching TRBD1. CDR1 SGHNT and CDR2 YYREEE come from the germline V gene (reference sequence). The V segment lost 0 bases and the J segment 2 bases; nucleotides outside the gene matches: 9. This CDR3 comprises 19 residues. The CDR3 region has the DNA TGTGCCAGCAGCTTGGGAACCGGGACAGGGAGAACTGGGGCCAACGTCCTGACTTTC. Translated: CASSLGTGTGRTGANVLTF.

This clone showed up just a few times. The chain recombines TRBV21-1 with TRBJ2-6; TRBD1, as called in the table, went unchecked against the DNA. TRBV21-1 is an annotated pseudogene. The CDR3 loop spans 16 amino acids. The CDR3 coding sequence is TGTGCCAGCAGCACAAGGCGGACAGGGCGGCCCAACGTCCTGACTTTC. Its translation is CASSTRRTGRPNVLTF.

The rearrangement uses TRBV9 and TRBJ2-2; TRBD2 might be the D (7 bases). Germline V CDR1 and CDR2: SGDLS, YYNGEE. The CDR3 spans 17 residues. Trimming left V 1 base short and J 6 bases short, with 19 bases between. For the CDR3, the DNA is TGTGCCAGCAGCGTAATGCGAGGGGGGGGGCCCGCCGGGGAGCTGTTTTTT. Encoded protein: CASSVMRGGGPAGELFF.

The chain links TRBV7-8 to TRBJ1-1; D is perhaps TRBD1 (6 bases). V lost 1 base and J 7 bases, leaving 13 bases between the germline ends. CDR1 is SGHVS and CDR2 is FQNEAQ in the germline V gene. The CDR3 length is 14 residues. In DNA, the CDR3 is TGTGCCAGCAGCTTAGGAGGGACACTCGTTGAAGCTTTCTTT. Translating gives CASSLGGTLVEAFF. The whole variable domain, remainder taken from reference TRBV7-8 and TRBJ1-1, is GAGVSQSPRYKVAKRGQDVALRCDPISGHVSLFWYQQALGQGPEFLTYFQNEAQLDKSGLPSDRFFAERPEGSVSTLKIQRTQQEDSAVYLCASSLGGTLVEAFFGQGTRLTVV.

This chain connects TRBV6-5 to TRBJ2-5; 8 nucleotides line up with TRBD2. Matching the DNA end better, TRBJ2-7 makes the J call doubtful. In germline, CDR1 is MNHEY, CDR2 SVGAGI. The CDR3 length is 14 residues. In nucleotides, the CDR3 is TGTGCCAGCAGTCTCACTAGCGGCTCCTACGAGCAGTACTTC. Encoded protein: CASSLTSGSYEQYF.

The chain has TRBV27 and TRBJ2-1; 13 positions agree with TRBD2. CDR3 length: 17 residues. CDR1 is MNHEY, CDR2 SMNVEV, per germline (reference sequence). V lost 6 bases, J lost 0 bases, and 5 bases stayed unmatched. CDR3 in DNA: TGTGCCAGCAGGCCCGGGACTAGCGGGATCTCCTACAATGAGCAGTTCTTC. This encodes CASRPGTSGISYNEQFF.

CDR3 sequence: CASSLGANTEAFF. The CDR3 bases are TGCGCCAGCAGCTTGGGAGCGAACACTGAAGCTTTCTTT. V is TRBV5-1 and J is TRBJ1-1, with unresolved D. Trimming pared 0 bases from V and 1 base from J, leaving 4 bases between. The length of the CDR3 is 13 residues. Germline CDR1 SGHRS, CDR2 YFSETQ.